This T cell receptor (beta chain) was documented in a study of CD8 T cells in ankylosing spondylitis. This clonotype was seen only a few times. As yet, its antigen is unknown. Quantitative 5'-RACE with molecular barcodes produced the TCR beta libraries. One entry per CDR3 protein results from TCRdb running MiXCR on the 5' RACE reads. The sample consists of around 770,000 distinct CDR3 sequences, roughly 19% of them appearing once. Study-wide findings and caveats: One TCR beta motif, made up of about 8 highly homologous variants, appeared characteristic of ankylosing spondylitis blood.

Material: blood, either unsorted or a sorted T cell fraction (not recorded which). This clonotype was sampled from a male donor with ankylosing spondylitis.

CDR3 residues: CASSLALSGGVNNEQFF. In DNA, the CDR3 is TGCGCCAGCAGCTTGGCCTTAAGCGGGGGGGTCAACAATGAGCAGTTCTTC. The rearrangement links TRBV5-1 to TRBJ2-1; 10 nucleotides match TRBD2. The V gene's germline CDR1 is SGHRS and CDR2 YFSETQ. The CDR3 consists of 17 residues. Unmatched junction bases numbered 8, after V lost 0 bases and J lost 5 bases. The variable domain in full, completed from reference TRBV5-1 and TRBJ2-1, reads KAGVTQTPRYLIKTRGQQVTLSCSPISGHRSVSWYQQTPGQGLQFLFEYFSETQRNKGNFPGRFSGRQFSNSRSEMNVSTLELGDSALYLCASSLALSGGVNNEQFFGPGTRLTVL.